These 14 T cell receptor beta chains came from one sample sequenced in a study of OX40 agonist ivuxolimab in advanced cancers. Using immunoSEQ multiplex PCR, the repertoire was profiled, and TCRdb retains in-frame clones only, with some absent. The table lists tens of thousands of clones, about 90% of them singletons. The sequencing used CD4+ or CD8+ T cells sorted from blood, collected in a trial of the OX40 agonist ivuxolimab. Receptors were obtained from an adult with an advanced solid tumor such as melanoma, head and neck, liver or kidney cancer.

In its sample, this clone was seen once. In nucleotides, the CDR3 is TGTGCCAGCAGAGAGACTAGGGGAGGGCTAACTGAAGCTTTCTTT. Protein sequence: CASRETRGGLTEAFF. J is TRBJ1-1 and V is TRBV6-6; D perhaps matches TRBD1 (5 bases). Germline assignment: CDR1 MNHNY and CDR2 SVGAGI (reference sequence). V gave up 6 bases and J gave up 5 bases, with 19 bases separating them. The CDR3 is 15 residues long.

The chain recombines TRBV25-1 with TRBJ2-4; TRBD1 might be the D (6 bases). Germline CDR1 is MGHDK and CDR2 is SYGVNS. The CDR3 covers 15 residues. Trimming left V 3 bases short and J 2 bases short, with 11 bases between. This chain's CDR3 is CASSDAGDTKNIQYF. The CDR3 DNA reads as TGTGCCAGCAGTGACGCAGGGGATACCAAAAACATTCAGTACTTC.

This clone was seen a handful of times. The V gene is TRBV7-2, the J gene TRBJ2-1; 8 bases are shared with TRBD2. This CDR3 has 15 residues. Trimming cost V 5 bases and J 0 bases; bases outside gene matches: 3. Germline V CDR1 and CDR2: SGHTA, FQGNSA. CDR3 region: CASSQSGSSYNEQFF. As DNA, the CDR3 is TGTGCCAGCAGCCAAAGCGGGAGCTCCTACAATGAGCAGTTCTTC.

The J gene is TRBJ1-1, the V gene TRBV6-5; D ambiguous. This CDR3 has 13 amino acids. Trimming took 6 bases from V and 5 from J, leaving 13 bases between them. Germline CDR1 reads MNHEY; CDR2 reads SVGAGI. The CDR3, as DNA: TGTGCCAGCAGAAGACGGGAAGAGACTGAAGCTTTCTTT. Translating it yields CASRRREETEAFF.

DNA for the CDR3: TGTGCCAGCAGACACCAAAGCGGGACCTCCTACGAGCAGTACTTC. This gives the protein CASRHQSGTSYEQYF. The chain couples TRBV6-5 to TRBJ2-7, with 7 nucleotides matching TRBD2. The CDR3 runs to 15 residues. V shed 6 bases, J shed 0 bases, and the junction held 8 bases outside the gene matches. The germline CDR1 and CDR2 sequences are MNHEY and SVGAGI.

The chain recombines TRBV10-3 with TRBJ2-3; D gene unclear. The CDR3 consists of 13 residues. The V gene's germline CDR1 is ENHRY and CDR2 SYGVKD. The V end was cut by 4 bases, the J end by 4 bases, with 9 bases between. The CDR3 reads CAISGRPPDTQYF. In nucleotides, the CDR3 is TGTGCCATCAGTGGACGCCCCCCAGATACGCAGTATTTT.

The J gene is TRBJ2-1, the V gene TRBV18; TRBD2 matches 14 bases. V trimming: 4 bases; J trimming: 6 bases; junction bases outside the gene matches: 8. The CDR3 covers 17 residues. The germline gives CDR1 KGHSH, CDR2 LQKENI. CDR3: CASSQTGTSGSSNEQFF. The CDR3 DNA sequence: TGTGCCAGCTCACAAACAGGGACTAGCGGGAGCAGCAATGAGCAGTTCTTC.

This clone has a single count. V is TRBV10-3 and J is TRBJ1-1; D might be TRBD1 (5 bases). V shed 2 bases and J shed 8 bases, with 9 bases lying between them. The CDR3 runs to 12 residues. Per the germline V gene, CDR1 is ENHRY and CDR2 is SYGVKD. CDR3 loop: CAISETGTEAFF. CDR3 nucleotide sequence: TGTGCCATCAGTGAGACCGGGACGGAAGCTTTCTTT.

This chain uses TRBV28 with TRBJ2-2, with 8 bases identical to TRBD1. The CDR3 has 13 amino acids. With V trimmed by 6 bases and J by 5 bases, 2 bases remained unmatched. CDR1 is MDHEN, CDR2 SYDVKM, per germline. The CDR3, as DNA: TGTGCCAGCAGGAGACAGGGGACCGGGGAGCTGTTTTTT. Its translation is CASRRQGTGELFF.

This chain uses TRBV19 with TRBJ2-6, with TRBD2 matching 9 bases. V shed 2 bases and J 0 bases; nucleotides not matched to a gene: 8. In germline, CDR1 is LNHDA, CDR2 SQIVND (reference sequence). The CDR3 covers 19 residues. CDR3 in amino acids: CASSIYGTSSSSGANVLTF. CDR3 nucleotide sequence: TGTGCCAGTAGTATATATGGGACTAGCAGCAGCTCTGGGGCCAACGTCCTGACTTTC.

The chain joins TRBV6-6 to TRBJ2-7, with TRBD2 identical over 8 bases. This CDR3 contains 14 residues. J was trimmed by 4 bases and V by 2 bases; bases with no gene match: 4. The germline gives CDR1 MNHNY, CDR2 SVGAGI (reference sequence). The CDR3 region has the DNA TGTGCCAGCAGTTACGGGACTAGGGCTTACGAGCAGTACTTC. This encodes CASSYGTRAYEQYF.

This rearrangement joins TRBV5-6 to TRBJ1-5; D remains ambiguous. Per the germline V gene, CDR1 is SGHDT and CDR2 is YYEEEE. CDR3 size: 15 residues. V shed 1 base and J shed 1 base, with 9 bases lying between them. The CDR3 is CASSLREGSNQPQHF. The CDR3 nucleotides are TGTGCCAGCAGCTTGAGGGAGGGAAGCAATCAGCCCCAGCATTTT.

There are a few counts of this clone. The chain has TRBV6-5 and TRBJ1-5, with TRBD1 identical over 9 bases. V lost 2 bases and J lost 4; bases outside the gene matches: 0. The length of the CDR3 is 14 residues. CDR1 and CDR2 (germline): MNHEY, SVGAGI. CDR3 bases: TGTGCCAGCAGTTACGGGACAGGGAATCAGCCCCAGCATTTT. It encodes CASSYGTGNQPQHF.

The chain uses TRBV6-5 and TRBJ2-7, with D perhaps assigned TRBD1 or TRBD2 (5 bases each). Germline V CDR1 and CDR2: MNHEY, SVGAGI. The CDR3 is 15 amino acids. V was clipped by 4 bases and J by 2 bases, with 15 bases between them. The CDR3 region has the DNA TGTGCCAGCAGTTCTCCGACCGGGACGGCCTACGAGCAGTACTTC. This translates into CASSSPTGTAYEQYF.